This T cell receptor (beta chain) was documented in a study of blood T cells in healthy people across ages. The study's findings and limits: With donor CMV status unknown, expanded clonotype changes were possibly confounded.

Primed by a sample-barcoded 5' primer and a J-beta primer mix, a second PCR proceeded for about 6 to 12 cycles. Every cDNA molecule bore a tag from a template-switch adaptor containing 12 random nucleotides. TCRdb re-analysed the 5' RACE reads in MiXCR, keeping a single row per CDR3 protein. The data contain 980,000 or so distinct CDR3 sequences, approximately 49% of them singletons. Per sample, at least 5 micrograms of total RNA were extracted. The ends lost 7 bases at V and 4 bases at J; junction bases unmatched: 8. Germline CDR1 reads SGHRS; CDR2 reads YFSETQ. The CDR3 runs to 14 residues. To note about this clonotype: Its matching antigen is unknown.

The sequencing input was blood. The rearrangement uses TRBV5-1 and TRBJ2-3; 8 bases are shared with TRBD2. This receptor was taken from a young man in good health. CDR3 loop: CASSSGLDADTQYF. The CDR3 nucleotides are TGCGCCAGCTCTAGCGGGTTGGACGCAGATACGCAGTATTTT. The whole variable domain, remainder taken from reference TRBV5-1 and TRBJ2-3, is KAGVTQTPRYLIKTRGQQVTLSCSPISGHRSVSWYQQTPGQGLQFLFEYFSETQRNKGNFPGRFSGRQFSNSRSEMNVSTLELGDSALYLCASSSGLDADTQYFGPGTRLTVL.